Sequencing of this T cell receptor (beta chain) was carried out in a study of blood T cell repertoires in COVID-19. Study details: Collection of acute and convalescent COVID-19 samples took place in the United States, Italy and Spain. PBMCs, B-cell-depleted T cells, or T cells were the source of the cDNA or gDNA that made up the material.

Germline V lookup: CDR1 SGHRS, CDR2 YFSETQ. CDR3 length equals 16 residues. V lost 4 bases, J lost 7 bases, and 23 bases lay in between. Original analysis: Scientists estimated how many nucleated cells there were by amplifying reference gene primers. TCRdb's copy holds only in-frame clones and misses some; the assay was immunoSEQ multiplex PCR. V and J calls and clone size come straight from that table; D and trimming were deduced from the DNA. The top ten hold 8.2% of the sample, which has some 150,000 clones, approximately 86% seen once. Sequencing was done on a sample of peripheral blood. V is TRBV5-1 and J is TRBJ1-1; possible D gene TRBD1, 6 bases. This receptor was taken from a woman aged 55 to 70 with acute or convalescent COVID-19. This CDR3 reads CASSRNLQGEGVEAFF. In DNA, the CDR3 is TGCGCCAGCAGCCGTAACTTACAGGGTGAAGGGGTTGAAGCTTTCTTT.